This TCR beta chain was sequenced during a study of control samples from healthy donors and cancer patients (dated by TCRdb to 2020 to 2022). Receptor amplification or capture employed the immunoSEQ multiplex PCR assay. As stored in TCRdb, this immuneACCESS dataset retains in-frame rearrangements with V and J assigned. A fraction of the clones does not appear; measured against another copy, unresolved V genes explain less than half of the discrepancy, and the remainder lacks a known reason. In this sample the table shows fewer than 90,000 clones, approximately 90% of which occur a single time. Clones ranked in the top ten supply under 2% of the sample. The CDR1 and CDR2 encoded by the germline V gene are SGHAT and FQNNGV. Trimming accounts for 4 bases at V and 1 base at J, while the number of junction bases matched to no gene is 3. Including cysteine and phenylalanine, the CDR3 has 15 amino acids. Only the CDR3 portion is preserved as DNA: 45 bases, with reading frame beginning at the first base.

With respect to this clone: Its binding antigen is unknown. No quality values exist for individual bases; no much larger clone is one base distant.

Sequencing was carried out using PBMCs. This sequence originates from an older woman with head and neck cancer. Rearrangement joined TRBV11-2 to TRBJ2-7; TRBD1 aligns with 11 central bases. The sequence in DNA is TGTGCCAGCAGCTCCGGACAGGGGGCTTCCTACGAGCAGTACTTC. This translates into CASSSGQGASYEQYF.